One and the same sample provided the 32 T cell receptor beta chains below, sequenced in a study of blood T cell repertoires in COVID-19. Assay used: immunoSEQ multiplex PCR; TCRdb lists only in-frame clones, some missing. The sample has approximately 90,000 clones, approximately 88% seen once. The sequenced sample was peripheral blood. The receptor source for this set is a man in his 60s with COVID-19, enrolled during active disease.

This rearrangement joins TRBV9 to TRBJ2-5; 12 positions match TRBD2. Trimming removed 3 bases from V and 4 bases from J; junction bases left unmatched: 1. This CDR3 has 14 amino acids. The germline CDR1 and CDR2 sequences are SGDLS and YYNGEE. CDR3 sequence: CASSEGLAGETQYF. CDR3 coding DNA: TGTGCCAGCAGCGAGGGACTAGCGGGAGAGACCCAGTACTTC.

This clone came up a few times. The genes are TRBV7-2 and TRBJ2-6, with D perhaps matching TRBD2 (6 bases). The V and J ends lost 0 bases and 9 bases respectively, with 9 bases between them. Germline V CDR1 and CDR2: SGHTA, FQGNSA. The CDR3 extends over 14 amino acids. CDR3 sequence: CASSLASGNNVLTF. CDR3 DNA sequence: TGTGCCAGCAGCTTAGCTAGCGGCAACAACGTCCTGACTTTC.

This clone was seen once. The V and J genes are TRBV6-2 or TRBV6-3 and TRBJ2-1, with 9 bases aligning to TRBD2. V lost 0 bases to trimming and J lost 2 bases; unmatched junction nucleotides: 8. This CDR3 has 18 amino acids. Per the germline V gene, CDR1 is MNHEY and CDR2 is SVGEGT. CDR3 nucleotide sequence: TGTGCCAGCAGTTACTCGAGTCGCGGGAGGGCCACCTACAATGAGCAGTTCTTC. Amino acid sequence: CASSYSSRGRATYNEQFF.

The gene calls are TRBV4-1 and TRBJ1-2, with D possibly matching TRBD1 (5 bases). Between the trimmed V and J ends, which lost 0 bases and 3 bases, there was a span of 11 bases. There are 15 residues in the CDR3. The germline gives CDR1 MGHRA, CDR2 YSYEKL. CDR3 bases: TGCGCCAGCAGCCAAGATCGGTCCAGGGACTATGGCTACACCTTC. As protein: CASSQDRSRDYGYTF.

The chain employs TRBV10-2 and TRBJ2-1; 7 bases are shared with TRBD2. The germline gives CDR1 WSHSY, CDR2 SAAADI. The CDR3 is 14 residues long. V lost 3 bases to trimming and J lost 7 bases; unmatched junction nucleotides: 6. The DNA for the CDR3 is TGCGCCAGCAGTGAAACTATGGGAGGGAATGAGCAGTTCTTC. Amino acid sequence: CASSETMGGNEQFF.

The CDR3 loop is CASGGPGNTIYF. The CDR3 bases are TGTGCCTCCGGGGGTCCCGGAAACACCATATATTTT. The chain has TRBV6-5 and TRBJ1-3, with D possibly being TRBD1 (5 bases). The length of the CDR3 is 12 residues. The germline gives CDR1 MNHEY, CDR2 SVGAGI. V lost 11 bases and J lost 4, with 12 bases in between.

This chain links TRBV7-9 with TRBJ1-1, with 7 bases matching TRBD1. Unmatched junction bases numbered 5, after V lost 6 bases and J lost 4 bases. Germline values: CDR1 SEHNR, CDR2 FQNEAQ (reference sequence). The CDR3 loop spans 13 amino acids. The CDR3 DNA follows: TGTGCCAGCAGACTCCCAGGGGGCACTGAAGCTTTCTTT. The encoded protein is CASRLPGGTEAFF.

The chain carries TRBV12-3 or TRBV12-4 and TRBJ2-1; TRBD2 aligns across 9 bases. V lost 5 bases to trimming and J lost 15 bases; unmatched junction nucleotides: 8. CDR3 size: 12 residues. CDR3 in amino acids: CASSPVREGTFF. The DNA for the CDR3 is TGTGCCAGCAGTCCCGTGCGGGAGGGAACGTTCTTC.

CDR3 DNA: TGTGCCAGCAGCCATCTAGGACTGCAGGCCTACGAGCAGTACTTC. This sequence encodes CASSHLGLQAYEQYF. The chain is built from TRBV3-1 (or the pseudogene TRBV3-2) and TRBJ2-7; perhaps TRBD2 as D (5 bases). Deletions cut 3 bases from V and 2 bases from J, with 14 bases between. The CDR3 length is 15 residues. Germline values: CDR1 LGHDT, CDR2 YNNKEL (reference sequence).

CDR3 in DNA: TGCGCCAGCAGCCAAGATCCCCCTTGGGGAGAACTCAACGAGCAGTACTTC. Amino acids: CASSQDPPWGELNEQYF. The chain is built from TRBV4-3 and TRBJ2-7, with a possible D match to TRBD2 (5 bases). Germline CDR1 LGHNA, CDR2 YSLEER. CDR3 length: 17 residues. V dropped 0 bases and J dropped 5 bases, with 20 bases sitting between them.

CDR3 sequence (DNA): TGTGCCAGCAGCTTACCGGGACAGGCCAGCAATGAGCAGTTCTTC. It specifies CASSLPGQASNEQFF. J is TRBJ2-1 and V is TRBV7-9; 8 positions agree with TRBD1. The CDR3 has 15 residues. Germline lookup yields CDR1 SEHNR and CDR2 FQNEAQ (reference sequence). V lost 2 bases to trimming and J lost 6 bases; unmatched junction nucleotides: 6.

This rearrangement joins TRBV5-6 to TRBJ2-2, with no clear D. CDR1 and CDR2 (germline): SGHDT, YYEEEE. The length of the CDR3 is 13 residues. V was shortened by 0 bases and J by 6 bases, with 6 bases between the two germline ends. The CDR3 bases are TGTGCCAGCAGCTTGGGAACAGCCGGGGAGCTGTTTTTT. Residues: CASSLGTAGELFF.

Notes on this clone: The same CDR3 can be traced to other DNA sequences in this sample. The genes are TRBV4-2 and TRBJ2-7; no firm D call. Germline V gene data show CDR1 as LGHNA and CDR2 as YNFKEQ. The CDR3 runs 13 residues. Trimming removed 5 bases at V and 2 bases at J, with 10 bases between. The DNA for the CDR3 is TGTGCCAGCAGCTTTGGGCAGGCCTACGAGCAGTACTTC. The encoded protein is CASSFGQAYEQYF.

This sequence joins TRBV5-1 and TRBJ1-1; D gene uncertain. The V gene's germline CDR1 is SGHRS and CDR2 YFSETQ. V was cut by 1 base and J by 1 base, with 14 bases left in between. The CDR3 runs to 16 residues. CDR3 coding DNA: TGCGCCAGCAGCTTGTCCCCCGGAGGGAAGAACACTGAAGCTTTCTTT. It specifies CASSLSPGGKNTEAFF. Filled out from reference TRBV5-1 and TRBJ1-1, the complete variable domain reads KAGVTQTPRYLIKTRGQQVTLSCSPISGHRSVSWYQQTPGQGLQFLFEYFSETQRNKGNFPGRFSGRQFSNSRSEMNVSTLELGDSALYLCASSLSPGGKNTEAFFGQGTRLTVV.

This sequence joins TRBV30 and TRBJ2-7; 10 positions match TRBD1. Germline V gene data show CDR1 as GTSNPN and CDR2 as SVGIG (reference sequence). J was trimmed by 2 bases and V by 4 bases; bases with no gene match: 5. The CDR3 runs 14 residues. The DNA for the CDR3 is TGTGCCTGGATGGGACAGGGGCGACCCTACGAGCAGTACTTC. Translation gives CAWMGQGRPYEQYF.

The chain joins TRBV19 to TRBJ1-2; D gene unclear. This CDR3 region has 12 residues. Germline CDR1 LNHDA, CDR2 SQIVND (reference sequence). Trimming left V 3 bases short and J 8 bases short, with 10 bases between. CDR3 nucleotides: TGTGCCAGTAGTATGGCAGAGGTAGGCTACACCTTC. It yields the protein CASSMAEVGYTF.

This clone was seen only a few times. V gene TRBV5-6 combines with J gene TRBJ2-7; D unclear. Trimming pared 0 bases from V and 0 bases from J, leaving 7 bases between. The CDR3 covers 14 residues. Germline V gene lookup returns CDR1 SGHDT and CDR2 YYEEEE. In DNA form, the CDR3 reads TGTGCCAGCAGCTTGGGAGCGCGCTCCTACGAGCAGTACTTC. Encoded protein: CASSLGARSYEQYF.

The genes are TRBV29-1 and TRBJ2-7; a possible D gene is TRBD2 (5 bases). CDR3 length equals 12 residues. The V gene lost 4 bases and the J gene lost 7 bases, with 14 bases spanning the gap. Per the germline V gene, CDR1 is SQVTM and CDR2 is ANQGSEA. In DNA form, the CDR3 reads TGCAGCGTTGCCGGGATTGGGCAAGAGCAGTACTTC. Protein product: CSVAGIGQEQYF.

The CDR3 loop is CSASPAGGANEQFF. The CDR3 coding sequence is TGCAGTGCTAGTCCAGCGGGAGGAGCTAATGAGCAGTTCTTC. This rearrangement joins TRBV20-1 to TRBJ2-1; 9 nucleotides agree with TRBD2. CDR3 size: 14 residues. Germline V lookup: CDR1 DFQATT, CDR2 SNEGSKA (reference sequence). V dropped 3 bases and J dropped 7; count of bases not matched to a gene: 7.

The rearrangement links TRBV24-1 to TRBJ2-3; 11 nucleotides line up with TRBD1. V lost 3 bases and J lost 2; bases outside the gene matches: 3. Germline-derived CDR1 and CDR2 are KGHDR and SFDVKD. This CDR3 has 16 amino acids. CDR3 protein: CATSDPGQGDTDTQYF. For the CDR3, the DNA is TGTGCCACCAGTGATCCGGGACAGGGGGACACAGATACGCAGTATTTT.

The rearrangement uses TRBV24-1 and TRBJ2-1, with 11 bases fitting TRBD2. V lost 4 bases, J lost 3 bases, and 7 bases stayed unmatched. Germline CDR1 reads KGHDR; CDR2 reads SFDVKD. The CDR3 length is 17 residues. This CDR3 is CATSDATSGSLYNEQFF. In nucleotides, the CDR3 is TGTGCCACCAGTGACGCCACTAGCGGGAGCCTCTACAATGAGCAGTTCTTC.

This chain joins TRBV28 and TRBJ2-3, with D possibly matching TRBD2 (5 bases). From germline, CDR1 is MDHEN and CDR2 SYDVKM. The V and J ends lost 7 bases and 2 bases respectively, with 13 bases between them. This CDR3 is 14 amino acids long. The CDR3 DNA reads as TGTGCCAGCACTCTGGGGAGTTACACAGATACGCAGTATTTT. This sequence encodes CASTLGSYTDTQYF.

The V gene is TRBV27, the J gene TRBJ2-3, with a tentative D call TRBD1 (6 bases). Germline values: CDR1 MNHEY, CDR2 SMNVEV (reference sequence). V was trimmed by 2 bases and J by 2 bases, leaving 14 bases between them. The CDR3 has 16 amino acids. CDR3 sequence reads: CASSLAQGTYTDTQYF. DNA of the CDR3: TGTGCCAGCAGTTTAGCTCAGGGGACCTACACAGATACGCAGTATTTT.

The chain employs TRBV7-9 and TRBJ2-5; perhaps TRBD2 as D (6 bases). V was trimmed by 6 bases and J by 4 bases, leaving 9 bases between them. Germline loops: CDR1 SEHNR, CDR2 FQNEAQ (reference sequence). There are 12 residues in the CDR3. In nucleotides, the CDR3 is TGTGCCAGCAGTCAGGGAGGAGAGACCCAGTACTTC. Translating gives CASSQGGETQYF.

The chain carries TRBV4-1 and TRBJ1-4, with D hard to call. Germline V CDR1 and CDR2: MGHRA, YSYEKL. The CDR3 loop spans 11 amino acids. V lost 0 bases, J lost 11 bases, and 4 bases lay in between. CDR3 bases: TGCGCCAGCAGCCAAGAGAGGAAACTGTTTTTT. Translating it yields CASSQERKLFF.

The V gene is TRBV5-8, the J gene TRBJ1-2; 9 positions agree with TRBD1. The CDR3 totals 15 residues. Germline V CDR1 and CDR2: SGHTS, YDEGEE. Trimming removed 4 bases from V and 5 bases from J; junction bases left unmatched: 9. Written as DNA, the CDR3 is TGTGCCAGCAGCCCCGGGACAGGGTTTTTTTATGGCTACACCTTC. Protein sequence: CASSPGTGFFYGYTF. Complete variable domain (other parts from reference TRBV5-8 and TRBJ1-2): EAGVTQSPTHLIKTRGQQATLRCSPISGHTSVYWYQQALGLGLQFLLWYDEGEERNRGNFPPRFSGRQFPNYSSELNVNALELEDSALYLCASSPGTGFFYGYTFGSGTRLTVV.

This chain links TRBV7-9 with TRBJ2-1; D remains unclear. The CDR3 has 13 residues. The germline V and J ends were trimmed by 5 bases and 8 bases, with 13 bases remaining between them. Germline CDR1 and CDR2: SEHNR and FQNEAQ (reference sequence). In DNA form, the CDR3 reads TGTGCCAGCAGCGAAGACCCGCAGGATGAGCAGTTCTTC. Translation gives CASSEDPQDEQFF.

This chain links TRBV6-5 with TRBJ1-1, with TRBD1 identical over 8 bases. Germline V gene sequence: CDR1 MNHEY, CDR2 SVGAGI. J gave up 6 bases and V 7 bases, and 7 bases lay outside the gene matches. The CDR3 is made up of 13 amino acids. CDR3 sequence: CASKQDRDSEAFF. The CDR3 DNA sequence: TGTGCCAGCAAGCAGGACAGGGACTCTGAAGCTTTCTTT.

The rearrangement uses TRBV18 and TRBJ2-1, with D hard to call. The CDR3 extends over 11 amino acids. With 3 bases removed from V and 7 bases from J, the gap between germline ends came to 4 bases. CDR1 KGHSH and CDR2 LQKENI come from the germline V gene. The CDR3 sequence is CASSPANEQFF. In nucleotides, the CDR3 is TGTGCCAGCTCACCGGCAAATGAGCAGTTCTTC.

CDR3 DNA: TGCAGTGCTAGAGCCGTTGATACGCAGTATTTT. This codes for CSARAVDTQYF. The V call is TRBV20-1, the J call TRBJ2-3; D ambiguous. Per the germline V gene, CDR1 is DFQATT and CDR2 is SNEGSKA (reference sequence). This CDR3 is built from 11 residues. V shed 1 base and J shed 6 bases, with 5 bases lying between them.

This clone showed up just a few times. V usage is TRBV7-6 and J usage is TRBJ2-7; D is uncertain. Trimming left V 5 bases short and J 6 bases short, with 11 bases between. The germline V gene has CDR1 SGHVS and CDR2 FNYEAQ. The CDR3 totals 12 residues. The CDR3 DNA is TGTGCCAGCAGCCCCGGTAGTCCCGAGCAGTACTTC. Translating it yields CASSPGSPEQYF.

V usage is TRBV7-2 and J usage is TRBJ2-6; possible D gene TRBD1, 5 bases. Germline V CDR1 and CDR2: SGHTA, FQGNSA. The length of the CDR3 is 19 residues. V lost 5 bases, J lost 0 bases, and 20 bases lay in between. The CDR3 reads CASSPASGAEYSGANVLTF. The CDR3 DNA follows: TGTGCCAGCAGCCCAGCTAGTGGGGCAGAATACTCTGGGGCCAACGTCCTGACTTTC.